This T cell receptor beta chain stems from a study of blood T cell repertoires in COVID-19. This clone showed up just once. TCRdb's table, derived via immunoSEQ multiplex PCR, lists solely in-frame clones and lacks some. The table has over 140,000 clones, 60% to 80% seen once. CDR3 length: 14 amino acids. Germline CDR1 and CDR2: SGHRS and YFSETQ. V lost 2 bases to trimming and J lost 5 bases, with 12 bases between them. The sample comprised PBMCs or T cells enriched from blood (not recorded which). This sequence originates from a woman aged 50 to 60 who had recovered from COVID-19. The rearrangement joins TRBV5-1 to TRBJ2-3; D is possibly TRBD1 (6 bases). CDR3 region: CASSLSRGVDTQYF. Written as DNA, the CDR3 is TGCGCCAGCAGCTTATCCAGGGGTGTAGATACGCAGTATTTT.